This TCR beta chain is from a study of cytomegalovirus exposure and HLA in healthy donors. Overall study: Approximately 81% of 300 to 450 genotyped donors fell in the Caucasian-associated ancestry cluster.

Trimming left V 3 bases short and J 2 bases short, with 3 bases between. In germline, CDR1 is SGHTA, CDR2 FQGTGA. The CDR3 has 12 amino acids. Study conclusions and caveats: With later analysis, a missense DCLRE1C variant became linked to TCR beta V- and J-gene trimming. One later analysis reportedly identified an Asian-associated ancestry cluster that showed fewer N-insertions than the roughly 720-donor mean. Across donors, most TCRs were seen rarely, yet some public ones were widespread.

The PCR used 60 Vbeta and 13 Jbeta primers. Sequencing used immunoSEQ multiplex PCR; TCRdb keeps in-frame clones, though not all of them. Among approximately 140,000 clones listed, about 79% were seen once. About this clone: Its antigen is not identified.

The chain uses TRBV7-3 and TRBJ2-3; D gene uncertain. Sequencing was done on a sample of PBMCs. The receptor was isolated from a man aged 50-60 years in good health and CMV-seronegative. CDR3 in DNA: TGTGCCAGCAGCTTTATCACAGATACGCAGTATTTT. It translates to CASSFITDTQYF.